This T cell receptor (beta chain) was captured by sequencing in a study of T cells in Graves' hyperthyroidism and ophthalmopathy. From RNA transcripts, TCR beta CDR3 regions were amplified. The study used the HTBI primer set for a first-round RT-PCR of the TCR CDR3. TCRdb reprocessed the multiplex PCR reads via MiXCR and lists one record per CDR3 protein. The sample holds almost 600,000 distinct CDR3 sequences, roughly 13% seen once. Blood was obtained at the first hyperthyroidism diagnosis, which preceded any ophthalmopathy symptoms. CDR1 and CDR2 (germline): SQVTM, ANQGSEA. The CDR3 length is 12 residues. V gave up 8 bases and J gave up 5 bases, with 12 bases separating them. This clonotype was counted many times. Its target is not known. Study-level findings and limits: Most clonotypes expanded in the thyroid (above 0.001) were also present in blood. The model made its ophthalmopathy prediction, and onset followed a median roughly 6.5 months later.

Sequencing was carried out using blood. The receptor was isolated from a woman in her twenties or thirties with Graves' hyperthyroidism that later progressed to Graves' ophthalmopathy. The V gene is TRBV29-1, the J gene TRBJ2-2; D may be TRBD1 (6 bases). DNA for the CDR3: TGCAGCCTCCGCAGGGGAACCGGGGAGCTGTTTTTT. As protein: CSLRRGTGELFF.